Following are 2 T cell receptor beta chains from one sample sequenced in a study of shared clonotypes between healthy human individuals. CD8 cells regarded as naive lacked CD45RO, were positively chosen for CCR7, and omitted terminally differentiated effector memory CD45RA+ cells. Sequenced by immunoSEQ multiplex PCR; TCRdb stores in-frame clones only, minus some. The profile shows about 1,900,000 clones, roughly 95% of them singletons. Specimen: naive CD8+ T cells sorted from blood. Receptor source: a man between 18 and 29 years old in good health.

The V call is TRBV7-8, the J call TRBJ2-2, with TRBD1 as a possible D gene (6 bases). This CDR3 comprises 17 residues. V gave up 5 bases and J gave up 8 bases, with 24 bases separating them. Germline V gene data show CDR1 as SGHVS and CDR2 as FQNEAQ. The CDR3 protein is CASSTGHGSSLGGELFF. DNA of the CDR3: TGTGCCAGCAGCACGGGACACGGCTCCTCTCTAGGGGGGGAGCTGTTTTTT.

CDR3 amino acids: CSVGGTGSPGELFF. The DNA of the CDR3 is TGCAGCGTGGGGGGGACAGGGTCTCCCGGGGAGCTGTTTTTT. The chain carries TRBV29-1 and TRBJ2-2, with TRBD1 matching 9 bases. The CDR3 has 14 amino acids. The J segment lost 6 bases and the V segment lost 6 bases, leaving 8 bases of the junction unmatched. CDR1 and CDR2 from the germline V gene are SQVTM and ANQGSEA.